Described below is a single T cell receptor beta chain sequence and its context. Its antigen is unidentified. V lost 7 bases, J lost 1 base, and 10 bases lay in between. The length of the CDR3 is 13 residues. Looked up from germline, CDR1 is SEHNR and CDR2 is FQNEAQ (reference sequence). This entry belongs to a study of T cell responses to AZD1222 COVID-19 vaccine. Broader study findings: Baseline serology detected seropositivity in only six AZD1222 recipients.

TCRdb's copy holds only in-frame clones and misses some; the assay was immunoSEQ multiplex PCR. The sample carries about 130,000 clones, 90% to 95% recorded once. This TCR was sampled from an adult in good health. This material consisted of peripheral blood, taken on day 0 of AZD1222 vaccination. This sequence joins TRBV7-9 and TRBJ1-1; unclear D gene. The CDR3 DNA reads TGTGCCAGCACGGCTGCGAGGAACACTGAAGCTTTCTTT. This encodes CASTAARNTEAFF.